A selection of T cell receptor beta chains follows, all from one sample in a study of T cells in narcolepsy. Profiling relied on immunoSEQ multiplex PCR, and the TCRdb table lists in-frame clones only, not all of them. The sample has some 30,000 clones; over 80% are singletons. Specimen: memory (CD45RA-) CD4+ T cells from blood. The receptors come from a human donor in good health. Both conserved end residues are part of each CDR3. A D gene is named only where the DNA matches it firmly. Only some rows state a clone size, as once, few, many or a class for expanded clones.

abundance	d_gene	v_gene	j_gene	CDR3aa	CDR3nt
.	TRBD1	TRBV2	TRBJ2-1	CASSETASGGATYNEQFF	TGTGCCAGCAGTGAAACGGCGTCAGGGGGTGCGACCTACAATGAGCAGTTCTTC
.	.	TRBV7-2	TRBJ2-7	CASSFGGEQYF	TGTGCCAGCAGCTTTGGAGGGGAGCAGTACTTC
.	.	TRBV4-2	TRBJ2-4	CASSQEETGWNIQYF	TGTGCCAGCAGCCAAGAGGAGACGGGGTGGAACATTCAGTACTTC
.	.	TRBV5-4	TRBJ1-1	CASSLGPEAFF	TGTGCCAGCAGCTTGGGCCCGGAAGCTTTCTTT
few	.	TRBV14	TRBJ1-4	CASSQGGEKLFF	TGTGCCAGCAGCCAAGGCGGGGAAAAACTGTTTTTT
.	.	TRBV5-4	TRBJ1-2	CASSFRLNYGYTF	TGTGCCAGCAGCTTCCGGCTAAACTATGGCTACACCTTC
.	TRBD1	TRBV6-5	TRBJ1-1	CASSQTGTGGESFF	TGTGCCAGCAGCCAAACCGGGACAGGGGGCGAGTCTTTCTTT
.	TRBD1	TRBV6-1	TRBJ1-1	CASSDKGQITEAFF	TGTGCCAGCAGTGATAAGGGACAGATAACTGAAGCTTTCTTT
.	.	TRBV18	TRBJ2-3	CASSPPSRSTDTQYF	TGTGCCAGCTCACCACCTAGCCGAAGCACAGATACGCAGTATTTT
.	TRBD1	TRBV5-4	TRBJ1-3	CASSAGTGGGNTIYF	TGTGCCAGCAGCGCCGGGACAGGAGGTGGAAACACCATATATTTT
.	TRBD1	TRBV28	TRBJ1-1	CASRETGGNREAFF	TGTGCCAGCAGAGAGACAGGGGGCAACCGAGAAGCTTTCTTT
.	.	TRBV7-8	TRBJ1-4	CASSLGGISEKLFF	TGTGCCAGCAGCTTGGGGGGGATAAGTGAAAAACTGTTTTTT
.	.	TRBV7-6	TRBJ2-5	CASRKTGTEGGTQYF	TGTGCCAGCAGGAAGACCGGGACCGAAGGCGGGACCCAGTACTTC
.	.	TRBV4-1	TRBJ1-4	CASSPSGSLGEKLFF	TGCGCCAGCAGCCCTAGCGGGAGCCTGGGGGAAAAACTGTTTTTT
.	.	TRBV15	TRBJ2-5	CATSAGPPRETQYF	TGTGCCACCAGCGCGGGACCGCCAAGAGAGACCCAGTACTTC
.	.	TRBV7-2	TRBJ1-6	CASSLGRSPLHF	TGTGCCAGCAGCTTAGGGAGGTCACCCCTCCACTTT
.	TRBD2	TRBV7-2	TRBJ2-2	CAGGEVRGELFF	TGTGCCGGGGGGGAGGTGCGCGGGGAGCTGTTTTTT
.	.	TRBV28	TRBJ1-5	CASSVSGLKGTARGQPQHF	TGTGCCAGCAGCGTAAGTGGATTGAAGGGGACGGCCAGAGGTCAGCCCCAGCATTTT
.	.	TRBV30	TRBJ1-4	CAWSRGVESNEKLFF	TGTGCCTGGAGCAGAGGGGTAGAAAGTAATGAAAAACTGTTTTTT
.	.	TRBV7-2	TRBJ1-5	CASSPSGGQPQHF	TGTGCCAGCAGCCCATCGGGGGGCCAGCCCCAGCATTTT
few	.	TRBV18	TRBJ2-7	CASSPGFGGGSSYEQYF	TGTGCCAGCTCACCAGGATTCGGAGGGGGGAGCTCCTACGAGCAGTACTTC
.	.	TRBV28	TRBJ2-2	CASSFPNSKTLTGELFF	TGTGCCAGCAGTTTTCCCAACTCCAAAACCCTTACCGGGGAGCTGTTTTTT
.	TRBD1	TRBV29-1	TRBJ1-2	CSGLPITGGGVGGYTF	TGCAGCGGCCTGCCAATTACAGGGGGCGGGGTGGGGGGCTACACCTTC
.	.	TRBV29-1	TRBJ2-2	CSVLSGAGSNTGELFF	TGCAGCGTTCTATCAGGGGCCGGGTCTAACACCGGGGAGCTGTTTTTT
.	TRBD2	TRBV7-2	TRBJ2-1	CASSLSGGGYYNEQFF	TGTGCCAGCAGCTTATCAGGCGGGGGATACTACAATGAGCAGTTCTTC
.	.	TRBV30	TRBJ1-5	CAWSRDSNQPQHF	TGTGCCTGGAGCAGGGATAGCAATCAGCCCCAGCATTTT
.	TRBD2	TRBV7-2	TRBJ2-5	CASSLAGRLAGSQETQYF	TGTGCCAGCAGCTTAGCGGGGCGGCTAGCGGGCTCCCAAGAGACCCAGTACTTC
.	TRBD2	TRBV5-8	TRBJ2-1	CASILAGPYNEQFF	TGTGCCAGCATATTAGCGGGGCCTTACAATGAGCAGTTCTTC
.	TRBD2	TRBV7-9	TRBJ2-5	CASSFGLAGNQETQYF	TGTGCCAGCAGCTTCGGACTAGCGGGGAACCAAGAGACCCAGTACTTC
.	.	TRBV28	TRBJ1-6	CASSLQGSPLHF	TGTGCCAGCAGTTTACAGGGATCGCCCCTCCACTTT
.	.	TRBV2	TRBJ1-6	CASQGRVNSPLHF	TGTGCCAGCCAGGGGAGGGTCAATTCACCCCTCCACTTT
.	TRBD1	TRBV30	TRBJ1-6	CAWTRDRDNSPLHF	TGTGCCTGGACCAGGGACAGGGATAATTCACCCCTCCACTTT
.	.	TRBV28	TRBJ1-6	CASSYGTLHF	TGTGCCAGCTCGTATGGGACCCTCCACTTT
.	.	TRBV4-1	TRBJ1-2	CASSQEGQADYTF	TGCGCCAGCAGCCAAGAGGGCCAGGCCGACTACACCTTC
.	TRBD1	TRBV5-1	TRBJ1-1	CASSNRGPTEAFF	TGCGCCAGCAGTAACAGGGGACCCACTGAAGCTTTCTTT
.	.	TRBV5-5	TRBJ2-2	CASSLIGISGELFF	TGTGCCAGCAGCTTAATTGGCATCTCCGGGGAGCTGTTTTTT
.	.	TRBV28	TRBJ1-2	CASSTLGPGGYTF	TGTGCCAGCAGTACCCTCGGGCCCGGGGGCTACACCTTC
.	.	TRBV11-2	TRBJ2-3	CASGLIGATQYF	TGTGCCAGCGGCTTGATAGGGGCTACGCAGTATTTT
.	TRBD2	TRBV28	TRBJ2-2	CASIAGGNTGELFF	TGTGCCAGCATAGCGGGGGGGAACACCGGGGAGCTGTTTTTT
.	.	TRBV30	TRBJ1-5	CAWTQAGNQPQHF	TGTGCCTGGACGCAGGCAGGGAATCAGCCCCAGCATTTT
few	.	TRBV6-4	TRBJ1-6	CASSVGMLGSPLHF	TGTGCCAGCAGTGTCGGCATGCTGGGGTCACCCCTCCACTTT
.	.	TRBV4-1	TRBJ1-1	CASSPITGGRKNTEAFF	TGCGCCAGCAGCCCAATAACGGGGGGACGGAAGAACACTGAAGCTTTCTTT
.	.	TRBV7-2	TRBJ1-5	CASSTVGNQPQHF	TGTGCCAGCAGCACAGTAGGAAATCAGCCCCAGCATTTT
.	.	TRBV5-1	TRBJ1-5	CASSLEGEGNQPQHF	TGCGCCAGCAGCTTGGAAGGGGAGGGAAATCAGCCCCAGCATTTT
once	.	TRBV5-1	TRBJ1-3	CASSLSGGNTIYF	TGCGCCAGCAGCTTGAGTGGGGGAAACACCATATATTTT
.	.	TRBV29-1	TRBJ1-2	CSVEVNRGGYTF	TGCAGCGTTGAGGTGAACCGGGGAGGCTACACCTTC
.	.	TRBV27	TRBJ1-2	CASRDSQPGYGYTF	TGTGCCAGCAGGGACAGCCAGCCTGGCTATGGCTACACCTTC
.	.	TRBV7-2	TRBJ1-3	CASSSGNTIYF	TGTGCCAGCAGCTCTGGAAACACCATATATTTT
few	.	TRBV10-3	TRBJ2-7	CAISDRNTGYSYEQYF	TGTGCCATCAGTGACCGGAATACAGGGTACTCCTACGAGCAGTACTTC
.	.	TRBV19	TRBJ1-2	CASGQTLNYGYTF	TGTGCCAGTGGACAGACACTAAACTATGGCTACACCTTC
.	.	TRBV19	TRBJ2-7	CASSIAAGAYEQYF	TGTGCCAGTAGTATAGCGGCAGGAGCCTACGAGCAGTACTTC
.	.	TRBV21-1	TRBJ2-2	CASSKSGPSGELFF	TGTGCCAGCAGCAAATCTGGCCCGTCGGGGGAGCTGTTTTTT